The 7 T cell receptor beta chains below were found in one sample sequenced in a study of early T cells in non-severe SARS-CoV-2 infection. TCRdb used MiXCR to reprocess the 5' RACE reads, holding one entry per CDR3 protein. The sample yields tens of thousands of distinct CDR3 sequences, around 6.6% seen once. This material consisted of whole blood, taken at baseline. These receptor sequences come from an adult who was a healthcare worker with PCR-confirmed SARS-CoV-2 infection or an uninfected control (not recorded which).

This clonotype was found many times. CDR3 sequence: CASSPIPLDTEAFF. The CDR3 region has the DNA TGTGCCAGCAGTCCTATCCCCTTGGACACTGAAGCTTTCTTT. The chain combines TRBV2 with TRBJ1-1; no reliable D call. CDR1 SNHLY and CDR2 FYNNEI come from the germline V gene. V dropped 5 bases and J dropped 3 bases, with 13 bases sitting between them. The CDR3 sequence is 14 residues long. The full variable domain, with the rest looked up from reference TRBV2 and TRBJ1-1, is EPEVTQTPSHQVTQMGQEVILRCVPISNHLYFYWYRQILGQKVEFLVSFYNNEISEKSEIFDDQFSVERPDGSNFTLKIRSTKLEDSAMYFCASSPIPLDTEAFFGQGTRLTVV.

Ten or more counts support this clonotype. The gene calls are TRBV20-1 and TRBJ1-3; D is uncertain. The V and J ends lost 0 bases and 0 bases respectively, with 9 bases between them. Per the germline V gene, CDR1 is DFQATT and CDR2 is SNEGSKA (reference sequence). The CDR3 extends over 15 amino acids. CDR3 residues: CSARDSGLSGNTIYF. The CDR3 nucleotides are TGCAGTGCTAGAGATTCTGGGCTCTCTGGAAACACCATATATTTT.

The V call is TRBV5-5, the J call TRBJ2-7, with D hard to call. The CDR3 has 14 amino acids. Trimming took off 4 bases at V and 2 bases at J, with 13 bases between the two ends. Germline V lookup: CDR1 SGHKS, CDR2 YYEKEE (reference sequence). CDR3 nucleotide sequence: TGTGCCAGCAGCACGACGGCAGGCGCCTACGAGCAGTACTTC. It translates to CASSTTAGAYEQYF.

The V gene is TRBV7-6, the J gene TRBJ1-2; D remains unclear. Germline V gene lookup returns CDR1 SGHVS and CDR2 FNYEAQ. The CDR3 has 14 residues. The ends were cut back, 7 bases at V and 6 bases at J, with 18 bases in the middle. The CDR3, as DNA: TGTGCCAGCACCCCACGCGCTGGGGATCATGGCTACACCTTC. This codes for CASTPRAGDHGYTF.

V is TRBV5-1 and J is TRBJ2-5; D could derive from TRBD1 or TRBD2 (6 bases each). This CDR3 has 13 amino acids. Germline V gives CDR1 SGHRS, CDR2 YFSETQ. Trimming left V 4 bases short and J 5 bases short, with 12 bases between. CDR3 coding DNA: TGCGCCAGCAGCCTCGGGGGCGGTGAGACCCAGTACTTC. Translating it yields CASSLGGGETQYF.

The sample holds a few counts of this clonotype. J is TRBJ1-1 and V is TRBV20-1, with D uncertain. Per the germline V gene, CDR1 is DFQATT and CDR2 is SNEGSKA (reference sequence). The V end lost 6 bases, the J end lost 1 base, and 9 bases lay between the germline ends. The CDR3 consists of 12 residues. For the CDR3, the DNA is TGCAGTGCAACGGCAGGGAACACTGAAGCTTTCTTT. Amino acid sequence: CSATAGNTEAFF.

This clonotype was seen many times. This chain connects TRBV4-2 to TRBJ2-1; 8 bases are shared with TRBD2. CDR1 LGHNA and CDR2 YNFKEQ come from the germline V gene. Trimming cost V 4 bases and J 5 bases; bases outside gene matches: 7. The CDR3 covers 15 residues. The CDR3 DNA sequence: TGTGCCAGCAGCCGGCGGGGGGACGTTGACAATGAGCAGTTCTTC. Amino acids: CASSRRGDVDNEQFF.